This TCR beta chain was retrieved from a study of cytomegalovirus exposure and HLA in healthy donors. At the level of the study: From 170 million or so T cells, an earlier analysis saw 120 million or so unique TCR beta sequences.

V shed 5 bases and J shed 7 bases, with 6 bases lying between them. The V gene's germline CDR1 is ENHRY and CDR2 SYGVKD. The CDR3 is 11 amino acids. PCR amplification relied on 60 Vbeta primers (plus 13 Jbeta primers). Assay used: immunoSEQ multiplex PCR; TCRdb lists only in-frame clones, some missing. The sample contains some 130,000 clones, around 80% of which appear only once. This clone came up once. Material for sequencing was PBMCs. This chain connects TRBV10-3 to TRBJ2-1; D gene ambiguous. This clonotype was sampled from a woman aged 40 to 50 in good health and CMV-seronegative. The CDR3 is CAISPRNEQFF. In nucleotides, the CDR3 is TGTGCCATCAGTCCGCGAAATGAGCAGTTCTTC.